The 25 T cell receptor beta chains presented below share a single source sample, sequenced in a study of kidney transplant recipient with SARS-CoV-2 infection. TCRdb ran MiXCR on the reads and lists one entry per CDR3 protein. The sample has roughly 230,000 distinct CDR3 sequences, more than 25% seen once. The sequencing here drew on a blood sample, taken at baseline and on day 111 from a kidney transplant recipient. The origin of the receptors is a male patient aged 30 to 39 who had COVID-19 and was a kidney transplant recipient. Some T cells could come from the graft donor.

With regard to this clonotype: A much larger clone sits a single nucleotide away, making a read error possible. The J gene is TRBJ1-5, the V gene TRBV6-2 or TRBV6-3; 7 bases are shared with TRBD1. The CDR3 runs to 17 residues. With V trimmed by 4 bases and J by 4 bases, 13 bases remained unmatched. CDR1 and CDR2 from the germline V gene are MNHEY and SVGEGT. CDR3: CASSFSEGALGNQPQHF. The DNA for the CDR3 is TGTGCCAGCAGTTTTTCTGAGGGGGCGCTTGGGAATCAGCCCCAGCATTTT.

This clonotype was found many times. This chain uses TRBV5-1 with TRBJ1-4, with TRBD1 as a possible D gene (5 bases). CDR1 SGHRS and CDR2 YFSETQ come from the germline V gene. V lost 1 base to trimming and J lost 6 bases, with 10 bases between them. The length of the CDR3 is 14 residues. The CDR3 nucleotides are TGCGCCAGCAGCTTGTTCGGGGGGGATGAAAAACTGTTTTTT. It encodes CASSLFGGDEKLFF.

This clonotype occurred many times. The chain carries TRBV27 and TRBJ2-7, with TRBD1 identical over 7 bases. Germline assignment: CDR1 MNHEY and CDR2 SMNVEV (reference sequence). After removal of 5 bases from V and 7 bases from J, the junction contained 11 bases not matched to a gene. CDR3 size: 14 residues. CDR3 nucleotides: TGTGCCAGCAGTACCAACAGGGGCGGAGATGAGCAGTACTTC. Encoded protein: CASSTNRGGDEQYF.

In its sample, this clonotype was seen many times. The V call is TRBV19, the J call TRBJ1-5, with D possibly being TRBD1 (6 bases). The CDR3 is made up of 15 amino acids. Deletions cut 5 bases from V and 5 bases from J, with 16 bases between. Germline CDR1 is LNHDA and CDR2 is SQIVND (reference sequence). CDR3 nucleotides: TGTGCCAGTAGTTCACAGGGTTCCGCGCATCAGCCCCAGCATTTT. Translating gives CASSSQGSAHQPQHF.

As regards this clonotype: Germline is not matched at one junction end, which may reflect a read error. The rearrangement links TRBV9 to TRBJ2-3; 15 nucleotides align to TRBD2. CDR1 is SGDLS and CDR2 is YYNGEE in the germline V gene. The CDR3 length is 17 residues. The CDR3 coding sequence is TGTGCCAACAGCGGACTAGCGGGGGGGCCAGGGACAGATACGCAGTATTTT. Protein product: CANSGLAGGPGTDTQYF.

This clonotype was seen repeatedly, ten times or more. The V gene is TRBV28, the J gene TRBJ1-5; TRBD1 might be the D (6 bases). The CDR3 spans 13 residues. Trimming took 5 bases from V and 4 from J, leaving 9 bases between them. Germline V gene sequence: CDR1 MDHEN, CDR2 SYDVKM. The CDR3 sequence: CASSPTGNQPQHF. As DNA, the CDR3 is TGTGCCAGCAGTCCTACAGGGAATCAGCCCCAGCATTTT.

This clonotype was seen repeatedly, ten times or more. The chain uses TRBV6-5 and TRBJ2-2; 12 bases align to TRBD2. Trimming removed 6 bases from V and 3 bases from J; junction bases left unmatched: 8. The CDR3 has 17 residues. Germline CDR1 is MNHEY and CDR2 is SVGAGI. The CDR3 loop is CASSRRLAGADTGELFF. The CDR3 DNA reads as TGTGCCAGCAGCCGTCGACTAGCGGGAGCTGACACCGGGGAGCTGTTTTTT.

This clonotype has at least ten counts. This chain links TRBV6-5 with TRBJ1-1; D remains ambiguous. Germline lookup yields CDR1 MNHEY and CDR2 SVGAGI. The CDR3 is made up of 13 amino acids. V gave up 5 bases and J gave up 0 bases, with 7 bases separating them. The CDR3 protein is CASSSTMNTEAFF. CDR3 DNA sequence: TGTGCCAGCAGTAGTACGATGAACACTGAAGCTTTCTTT.

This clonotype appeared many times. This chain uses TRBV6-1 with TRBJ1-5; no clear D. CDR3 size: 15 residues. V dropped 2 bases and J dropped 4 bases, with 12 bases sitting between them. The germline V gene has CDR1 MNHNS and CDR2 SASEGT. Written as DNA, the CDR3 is TGTGCCAGCAGTGAATCCGGGATCGGTAATCAGCCCCAGCATTTT. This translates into CASSESGIGNQPQHF.

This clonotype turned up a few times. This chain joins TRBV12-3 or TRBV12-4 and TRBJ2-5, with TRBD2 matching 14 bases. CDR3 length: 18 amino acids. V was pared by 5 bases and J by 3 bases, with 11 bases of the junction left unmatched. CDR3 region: CASSVPGLAGVSEETQYF. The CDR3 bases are TGTGCCAGCAGTGTCCCGGGACTAGCGGGAGTGTCGGAAGAGACCCAGTACTTC.

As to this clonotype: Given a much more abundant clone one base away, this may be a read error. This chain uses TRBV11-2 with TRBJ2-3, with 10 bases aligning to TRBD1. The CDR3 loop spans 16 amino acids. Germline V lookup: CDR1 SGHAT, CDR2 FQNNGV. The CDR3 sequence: CTSSFLGQGGTDTQYF. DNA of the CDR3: TGTACCAGCAGCTTCCTCGGACAGGGGGGGACAGATACGCAGTATTTT.

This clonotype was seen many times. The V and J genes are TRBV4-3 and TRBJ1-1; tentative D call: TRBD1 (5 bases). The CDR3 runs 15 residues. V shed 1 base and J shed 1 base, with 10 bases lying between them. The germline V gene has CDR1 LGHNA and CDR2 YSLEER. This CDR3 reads CASSQVAGTNTEAFF. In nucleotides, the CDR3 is TGCGCCAGCAGCCAAGTAGCGGGGACGAACACTGAAGCTTTCTTT.

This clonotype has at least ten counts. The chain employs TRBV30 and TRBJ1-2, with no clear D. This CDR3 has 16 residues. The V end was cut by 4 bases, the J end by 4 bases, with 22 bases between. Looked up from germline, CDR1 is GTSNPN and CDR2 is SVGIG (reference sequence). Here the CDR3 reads CAWNHLRYRKTYGYTF. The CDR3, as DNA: TGTGCCTGGAATCACTTGCGTTATAGAAAGACCTATGGCTACACCTTC.

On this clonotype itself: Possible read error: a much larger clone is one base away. CDR3: CATSDGQGPYGQYF. DNA for the CDR3: TGTGCCACCAGTGACGGACAGGGGCCCTACGGGCAGTACTTC. The genes are TRBV24-1 and TRBJ2-7; 9 positions match TRBD1. CDR1 and CDR2 (germline): KGHDR, SFDVKD. The CDR3 has 14 residues.

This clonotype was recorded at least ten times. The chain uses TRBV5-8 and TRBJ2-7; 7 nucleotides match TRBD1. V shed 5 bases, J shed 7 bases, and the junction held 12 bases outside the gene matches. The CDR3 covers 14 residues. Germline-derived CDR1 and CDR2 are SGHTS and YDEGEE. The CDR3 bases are TGTGCCAGCAGATCCGGGACAGCGGCAAAAGAGCAGTACTTC. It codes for CASRSGTAAKEQYF.

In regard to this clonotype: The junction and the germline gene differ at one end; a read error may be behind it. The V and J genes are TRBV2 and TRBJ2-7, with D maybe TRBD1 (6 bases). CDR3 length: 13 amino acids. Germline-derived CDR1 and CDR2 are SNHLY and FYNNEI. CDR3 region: CASTPDRNYERYF. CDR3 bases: TGTGCCAGCACACCAGACAGGAATTACGAGCGGTACTTC.

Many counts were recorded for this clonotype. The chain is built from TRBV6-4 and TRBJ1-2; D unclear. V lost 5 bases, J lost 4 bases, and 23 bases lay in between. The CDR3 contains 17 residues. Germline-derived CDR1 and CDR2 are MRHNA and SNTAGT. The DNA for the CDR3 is TGTGCCAGCAGTAGGGAGTGCTCACACGGAAAGACCTATGGCTACACCTTC. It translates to CASSRECSHGKTYGYTF.

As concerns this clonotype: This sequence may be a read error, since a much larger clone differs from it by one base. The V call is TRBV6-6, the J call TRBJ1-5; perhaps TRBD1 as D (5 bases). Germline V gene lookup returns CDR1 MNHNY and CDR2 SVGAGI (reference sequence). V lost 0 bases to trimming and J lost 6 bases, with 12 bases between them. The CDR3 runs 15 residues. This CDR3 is CASSYSGGDGQPQHF. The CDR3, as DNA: TGTGCCAGCAGTTACTCGGGAGGGGACGGTCAGCCCCAGCATTTT.

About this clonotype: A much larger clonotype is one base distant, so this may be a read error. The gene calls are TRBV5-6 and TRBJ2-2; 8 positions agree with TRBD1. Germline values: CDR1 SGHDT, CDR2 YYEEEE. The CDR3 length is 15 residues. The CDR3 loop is CASSFGSGGSGELVF. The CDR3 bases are TGTGCCAGCAGCTTTGGTTCAGGGGGCTCCGGGGAGCTGGTTTTT. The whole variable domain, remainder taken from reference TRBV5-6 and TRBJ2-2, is DAGVTQSPTHLIKTRGQQVTLRCSPKSGHDTVSWYQQALGQGPQFIFQYYEEEERQRGNFPDRFSGHQFPNYSSELNVNALLLGDSALYLCASSFGSGGSGELVFGEGSRLTVL.

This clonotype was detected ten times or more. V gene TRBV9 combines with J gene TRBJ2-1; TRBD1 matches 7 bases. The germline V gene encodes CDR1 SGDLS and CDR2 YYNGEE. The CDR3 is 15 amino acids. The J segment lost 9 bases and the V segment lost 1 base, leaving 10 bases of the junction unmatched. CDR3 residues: CASSVMTGRGGEQFF. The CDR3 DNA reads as TGTGCCAGCAGCGTAATGACAGGGCGAGGAGGTGAGCAGTTCTTC. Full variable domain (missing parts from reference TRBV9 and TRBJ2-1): DSGVTQTPKHLITATGQRVTLRCSPRSGDLSVYWYQQSLDQGLQFLIQYYNGEERAKGNILERFSAQQFPDLHSELNLSSLELGDSALYFCASSVMTGRGGEQFFGPGTRLTVL.

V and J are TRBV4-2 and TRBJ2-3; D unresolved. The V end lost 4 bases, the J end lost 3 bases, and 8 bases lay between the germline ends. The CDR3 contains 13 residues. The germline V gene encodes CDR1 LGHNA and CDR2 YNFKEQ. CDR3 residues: CASSPAWTDTQYF. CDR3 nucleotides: TGTGCCAGCAGCCCGGCCTGGACAGATACGCAGTATTTT.

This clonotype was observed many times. CDR3 sequence reads: CAISNGEEYTEAFF. CDR3 sequence (DNA): TGTGCCATCAGTAACGGGGAGGAATACACTGAAGCTTTCTTT. The J gene is TRBJ1-1, the V gene TRBV10-3; D call uncertain. The CDR3 extends over 14 amino acids. Trimming stripped 5 bases from V and 3 bases from J, with 13 bases between. In germline, CDR1 is ENHRY, CDR2 SYGVKD.

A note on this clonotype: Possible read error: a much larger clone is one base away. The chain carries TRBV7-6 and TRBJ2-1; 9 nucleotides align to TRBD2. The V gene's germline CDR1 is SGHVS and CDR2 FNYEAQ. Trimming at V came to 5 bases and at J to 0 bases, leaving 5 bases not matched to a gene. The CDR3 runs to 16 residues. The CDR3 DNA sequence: TGTGCCAGCAGCCCCACGACTAGCGGCTCCTACAATGAGCAGTTCTTC. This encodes CASSPTTSGSYNEQFF. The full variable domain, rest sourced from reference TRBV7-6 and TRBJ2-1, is GAGVSQSPRYKVTKRGQDVALRCDPISGHVSLYWYRQALGQGPEFLTYFNYEAQQDKSGLPNDRFSAERPEGSISTLTIQRTEQRDSAMYRCASSPTTSGSYNEQFFGPGTRLTVL.

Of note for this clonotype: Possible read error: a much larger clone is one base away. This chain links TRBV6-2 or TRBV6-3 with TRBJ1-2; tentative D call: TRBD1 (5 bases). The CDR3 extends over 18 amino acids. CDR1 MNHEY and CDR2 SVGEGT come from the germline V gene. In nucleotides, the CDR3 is TGTGCCAGCAGTTGGATGCAGATTCAGCCGGGATGGGACTATGGCTGCACCTTC. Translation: CASSWMQIQPGWDYGCTF.

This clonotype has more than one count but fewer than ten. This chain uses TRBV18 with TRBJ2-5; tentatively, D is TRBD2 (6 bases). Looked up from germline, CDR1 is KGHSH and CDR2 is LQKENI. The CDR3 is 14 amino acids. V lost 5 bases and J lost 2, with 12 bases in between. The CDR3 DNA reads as TGTGCCAGCTCAAGGTCAGCGGGTCAAGAGACCCAGTACTTC. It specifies CASSRSAGQETQYF.